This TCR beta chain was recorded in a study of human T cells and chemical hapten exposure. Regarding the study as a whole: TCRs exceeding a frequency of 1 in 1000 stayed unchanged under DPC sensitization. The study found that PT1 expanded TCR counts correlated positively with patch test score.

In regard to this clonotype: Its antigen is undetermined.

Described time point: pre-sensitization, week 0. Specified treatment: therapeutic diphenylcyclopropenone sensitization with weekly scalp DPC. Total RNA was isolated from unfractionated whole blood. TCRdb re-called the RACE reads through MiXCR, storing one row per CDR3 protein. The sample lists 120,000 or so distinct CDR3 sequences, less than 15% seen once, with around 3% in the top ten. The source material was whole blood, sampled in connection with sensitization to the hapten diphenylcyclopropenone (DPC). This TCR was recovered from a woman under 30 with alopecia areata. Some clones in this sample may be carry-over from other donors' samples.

CDR3 nucleotide sequence: TGTGCCACCAGTGATTTGAAGTTAACATCCACTGAAGCTTTCTTT. The encoded protein is CATSDLKLTSTEAFF. The rearrangement uses TRBV24-1 and TRBJ1-1, with unresolved D. V lost 0 bases and J 4 bases, leaving 11 bases between the germline ends. The CDR3 is 15 residues long. CDR1 KGHDR and CDR2 SFDVKD come from the germline V gene.